This entry lists 24 T cell receptor beta chains sequenced from one sample in a study of T cell clonality in common variable immunodeficiency. Sequencing used immunoSEQ multiplex PCR; TCRdb keeps in-frame clones, though not all of them. Altogether about 42,000 clones were found in the sample, and no singletons occur. No antigen has been identified for these receptors. Study-level results: In common variable immunodeficiency, TCR beta chains reportedly carried fewer deletions and N-nucleotide insertions.

The material sequenced was peripheral blood mononuclear cells. All receptors come from a human donor with common variable immunodeficiency.

This clone was counted at least ten times. The CDR3 is cut off 3 residues early in the read; its end comes from the germline J gene. The V gene is TRBV6-2 or TRBV6-3, the J gene TRBJ2-1, with 9 bases identical to TRBD2. The CDR3 is 16 residues long. V was clipped by 7 bases and J by 1 base; unmatched bases: 8. CDR1 is MNHEY and CDR2 is SVGEGT in the germline V gene. The CDR3 bases that were read are TGTGCCAGCACGACCCCAAGCGGGGGGTCCTACAATGAG. It yields the protein CASTTPSGGSYNE. The entire CDR3 reads CASTTPSGGSYNEQFF.

The CDR3 spells CASHTGFTEAFF. The covered CDR3 bases are TGTGCCAGTCACACAGGGTTTACTGAA. The J gene is TRBJ1-1, the V gene TRBV19, with D possibly matching TRBD1 (6 bases). The read is 3 residues too short to cover the CDR3 end, so that end is filled in from the germline J gene. V was pared by 8 bases and J by 5 bases, with 12 bases between. The length of the CDR3 is 12 residues. Germline V gene sequence: CDR1 LNHDA, CDR2 SQIVND (reference sequence).

To note about this clone: The read ends 3 residues early relative to the CDR3; the germline J gene fills the gap. The chain uses TRBV30 and TRBJ1-2; D possibly corresponds to TRBD1 (6 bases). Germline CDR1 is GTSNPN and CDR2 is SVGIG (reference sequence). The CDR3 consists of 16 residues. CDR3 region: CAWKGRGTSHRGGYTF. Partial CDR3 DNA: TGTGCCTGGAAAGGTCGTGGGACAAGCCATCGGGGCGGC.

This clone was seen a few times. The read ends 3 residues before the CDR3 terminus; that terminus is restored from the germline J gene. This chain uses TRBV2 with TRBJ2-5; D is uncertain. Trimming shortened V by 5 bases and J by 5 bases, and 18 bases separated the two germline ends. The CDR3 is made up of 15 amino acids. Germline CDR1 reads SNHLY; CDR2 reads FYNNEI. The CDR3 bases that were read are TGTGCCAGCAGTCGGAGCTTACAGTTCGCGGAGACC. It translates to CASSRSLQFAET. The CDR3 reads in full as CASSRSLQFAETQYF.

In its sample, this clone was seen a few times. The read terminates 3 residues ahead of where the CDR3 ends, so the germline J gene completes it. This chain uses TRBV7-2 with TRBJ2-4; D possibly corresponds to TRBD2 (5 bases). V was cut by 1 base and J by 9 bases, with 13 bases left in between. The CDR3 length is 14 residues. CDR1 is SGHTA, CDR2 FQGNSA, per germline. Incomplete CDR3 DNA: TGTGCCAGCAGCTTAGAAGCCCCCGCGGGCATT. Amino acids: CASSLEAPAGI. The whole CDR3 region reads CASSLEAPAGIQYF.

This clone was seen a few times. The CDR3 end is not reached by the read, which stops 3 residues before it; the germline J gene fills it in. The chain employs TRBV19 and TRBJ2-7; D is possibly TRBD1 (6 bases). Germline V gene sequence: CDR1 LNHDA, CDR2 SQIVND (reference sequence). Trimming cost V 5 bases and J 2 bases, with 10 bases left between them. The CDR3 sequence is 13 residues long. The CDR3 is CASSGAGAYEQYF. Partial CDR3 DNA: TGTGCCAGTAGTGGGGCAGGGGCCTACGAG.

The CDR3 is CASIGQGHEQFF. The sequenced part of the CDR3 DNA is TGCGCCAGCATCGGACAGGGCCATGAG. This rearrangement joins TRBV5-1 to TRBJ2-1, with 8 bases that match TRBD1. The read comes to an end 3 residues before the CDR3 does, leaving the germline J gene to fill in the end. V was pared by 6 bases and J by 8 bases, with 4 bases of the junction left unmatched. The CDR3 loop spans 12 amino acids. Germline lookup yields CDR1 SGHRS and CDR2 YFSETQ.

This clone was counted at least ten times. The CDR3 is cut off 3 residues early in the read; its end comes from the germline J gene. J is TRBJ2-3 and V is TRBV5-4, with TRBD2 matching 7 bases. The junction had 4 bases not matched to a gene; V was cut back by 0 bases and J by 3 bases. Germline V gene sequence: CDR1 SGHNT, CDR2 YYREEE (reference sequence). The CDR3 consists of 15 residues. CDR3: CASSLEARETDTQYF. The part of the CDR3 DNA that was read is TGTGCCAGCAGCTTGGAGGCGCGGGAGACAGATACG.

There are a few counts of this clone. The read terminates 3 residues ahead of where the CDR3 ends, so the germline J gene completes it. The rearrangement links TRBV19 to TRBJ2-5; 8 nucleotides align to TRBD2. V lost 6 bases, J lost 4 bases, and 7 bases stayed unmatched. The CDR3 runs 14 residues. Germline loops: CDR1 LNHDA, CDR2 SQIVND (reference sequence). CDR3 DNA, as far as it was read: TGTGCCAGTAGCCCTCTGGCGGGGGGAGAGACC. Translated: CASSPLAGGET. The whole CDR3 protein is CASSPLAGGETQYF.

This clone was observed a handful of times. The CDR3 is cut off 3 residues early in the read; its end comes from the germline J gene. This specimen includes other DNA sequences encoding the same CDR3. This rearrangement joins TRBV13 to TRBJ2-2; possibly TRBD1 for D (6 bases). The CDR3 sequence is 16 residues long. Germline assignment: CDR1 PRHDT and CDR2 FYEKMQ (reference sequence). The V and J ends lost 5 bases and 3 bases respectively, with 16 bases between them. CDR3 bases read: TGTGCCAGCAGCCGGCTCAGGACAGATTACACCGGGGAG. Translated, it gives CASSRLRTDYTGE. The whole CDR3 sequence is CASSRLRTDYTGELFF.

This clone was seen ten or more times. From the germline J gene comes the end of the CDR3, since the read stops 3 residues before it. This sequence joins TRBV4-1 and TRBJ2-3; 8 bases agree with TRBD1. The CDR3 consists of 15 residues. The germline CDR1 and CDR2 sequences are MGHRA and YSYEKL. The CDR3 loop reads CASSQSPGQAVAQYF. Partial CDR3 DNA: TGCGCCAGCAGCCAATCCCCGGGACAGGCGGTGGCG.

This clone showed up many times. Coverage ceases 3 residues before the CDR3 finishes, and the germline J gene fills in the end. V gene TRBV30 combines with J gene TRBJ2-1; D tentatively fits TRBD1 or TRBD2 (6 bases each). CDR1 and CDR2 (germline): GTSNPN, SVGIG (reference sequence). This CDR3 has 13 residues. With 7 bases removed from V and 2 bases from J, the gap between germline ends came to 12 bases. This chain's CDR3 is CALRGRPYNEQFF. CDR3 DNA (partial): TGTGCCTTAAGGGGGAGGCCCTACAATGAG.

This clone was recorded many times. The CDR3 is cut off 3 residues early in the read; its end comes from the germline J gene. The genes are TRBV28 and TRBJ2-2, with D possibly being TRBD2 (6 bases). V gave up 4 bases and J gave up 5 bases, with 14 bases separating them. The CDR3 length is 15 residues. Per germline, CDR1 MDHEN and CDR2 SYDVKM. CDR3 residues: CASSSGTLRTGELFF. The CDR3 DNA, read in part, is TGTGCCAGCAGTTCCGGGACTTTAAGGACCGGGGAG.

This clone showed up just a few times. The junction shows a germline mismatch at one end, possibly a read error. This chain's CDR3 is CASSSRTGWNAGELFF. The DNA read from the CDR3 is TGTGCTAGCAGTAGTCGGACAGGGTGGAACGCCGGGGAG. The chain is built from TRBV7-7 and TRBJ2-2; TRBD1 agrees at 8 bases. Read data end 3 residues before the CDR3 end; the end is taken from the germline J gene. Germline V lookup: CDR1 SSHAT, CDR2 FNYEAQ (reference sequence). The CDR3 extends over 16 amino acids.

In regard to this clone: The read finishes 3 residues shy of the CDR3 end, and the germline J gene is used to complete it. The chain couples TRBV18 to TRBJ2-3; 7 nucleotides align to TRBD2. This CDR3 contains 17 residues. Germline V gives CDR1 KGHSH, CDR2 LQKENI. After removal of 3 bases from V and 2 bases from J, the junction contained 11 bases not matched to a gene. CDR3 DNA (partial): TGTGCCAGCTCACCGCTAATGGCGGGGGACTCCACAGATACG. It yields the protein CASSPLMAGDSTDT. The complete CDR3 sequence is CASSPLMAGDSTDTQYF.

This clone was detected a few times. The read ends 3 residues shy of where the CDR3 ends; the end is completed using the germline J gene. The chain couples TRBV2 to TRBJ2-1, with D unresolved. Germline V gene lookup returns CDR1 SNHLY and CDR2 FYNNEI. CDR3 length: 14 residues. Trimming shortened V by 2 bases and J by 8 bases, and 13 bases separated the two germline ends. The sequenced CDR3 bases are TGTGCCAGCAGTGAACTGGCCTTCACCGATGAG. Protein sequence: CASSELAFTDE. The full CDR3 is CASSELAFTDEQFF.

This clone has a handful of counts. The read gets to within 3 residues of the CDR3 end, and the germline J gene fills in the rest. This chain links TRBV30 with TRBJ1-1, with 7 bases matching TRBD1. The trim removed 3 bases at V and 5 bases at J, leaving 6 bases unmatched. This CDR3 comprises 13 residues. Germline-derived CDR1 and CDR2 are GTSNPN and SVGIG (reference sequence). The CDR3: CAWSITGATEAFF. The covered CDR3 bases are TGTGCCTGGAGCATTACAGGGGCTACTGAA. Complete variable domain (other parts from reference TRBV30 and TRBJ1-1): SQTIHQWPATLVQPVGSPLSLECTVEGTSNPNLYWYRQAAGRGLQLLFYSVGIGQISSEVPQNLSASRPQDRQFILSSKKLLLSDSGFYLCAWSITGATEAFFGQGTRLTVV.

This clone came up many times. With the read ending 3 residues before the CDR3 end, the germline J gene is used to fill in that end. The chain is built from TRBV20-1 and TRBJ2-5, with TRBD2 matching 11 bases. The CDR3 totals 13 residues. From germline, CDR1 is DFQATT and CDR2 SNEGSKA (reference sequence). Germline trimming cut 6 bases from V and 5 bases from J; bases unmatched to any gene: 5. The sequenced part of the CDR3 DNA is TGCAGTGCCCGCACTAGCGGGAGTGAGACC. Amino acids: CSARTSGSET. The whole CDR3 sequence reads CSARTSGSETQYF.

This clone was seen ten or more times. The DNA ends 3 residues before the CDR3 does, and the rest of the CDR3 is filled in from the germline J gene. The chain recombines TRBV6-4 with TRBJ2-1; 8 positions agree with TRBD2. CDR3 length: 14 amino acids. V shed 8 bases and J 3 bases; nucleotides not matched to a gene: 6. Germline assignment: CDR1 MRHNA and CDR2 SNTAGT. The CDR3 sequence: CASGRGGNYNEQFF. The DNA read from the CDR3 is TGTGCCAGCGGACGGGGGGGAAACTACAATGAG.

About this clone itself: The CDR3 is cut off 3 residues early in the read; its end comes from the germline J gene. This chain joins TRBV7-2 and TRBJ2-5; 12 bases agree with TRBD2. The junction had 7 bases not matched to a gene; V was cut back by 5 bases and J by 6 bases. Germline V gene sequence: CDR1 SGHTA, CDR2 FQGNSA. CDR3 size: 15 residues. The CDR3 reads CASSTSGGPGQTQYF. The part of the CDR3 DNA that was read is TGTGCCAGCAGCACTAGCGGGGGGCCGGGACAGACC.

This clone was recorded at least ten times. The CDR3 end falls 3 residues outside the read, so it is completed with the germline J gene. This CDR3 is also generated by other DNA sequences in the sample. The rearrangement uses TRBV30 and TRBJ1-1; TRBD1 might be the D (6 bases). The germline V gene encodes CDR1 GTSNPN and CDR2 SVGIG (reference sequence). The CDR3 extends over 13 amino acids. V shed 0 bases and J shed 4 bases, with 9 bases lying between them. The sequenced part of the CDR3 DNA is TGTGCCTGGAGTGTAGGAGGGGGCACTGAA. This gives the protein CAWSVGGGTE. The entire CDR3 protein is CAWSVGGGTEAFF.

Note on this clone: With the read ending 3 residues before the CDR3 end, the germline J gene is used to fill in that end. The V gene is TRBV11-2, the J gene TRBJ2-1, with D possibly being TRBD1 (5 bases). CDR1 and CDR2 from the germline V gene are SGHAT and FQNNGV. V gave up 0 bases and J gave up 6 bases, with 9 bases separating them. The CDR3 loop spans 14 amino acids. The CDR3 DNA, read in part, is TGTGCCAGCAGCTTAGACAGGGTTGGCAATGAG. It codes for CASSLDRVGNE. The whole CDR3 protein is CASSLDRVGNEQFF.

This clone was detected many times. Read sequence stops 3 residues before the CDR3 end, and the germline J gene provides the missing end. The chain is built from TRBV5-1 and TRBJ1-5; TRBD1 matches 11 bases. Germline V gene sequence: CDR1 SGHRS, CDR2 YFSETQ. After removal of 4 bases from V and 4 bases from J, the junction contained 4 bases not matched to a gene. The length of the CDR3 is 15 residues. CDR3 DNA, as far as it was read: TGCGCCAGCAGCGCCGGGACAGGGGGAAATCAGCCC. This sequence encodes CASSAGTGGNQP. The entire CDR3 reads CASSAGTGGNQPQHF. The full variable domain, with the rest looked up from reference TRBV5-1 and TRBJ1-5, is KAGVTQTPRYLIKTRGQQVTLSCSPISGHRSVSWYQQTPGQGLQFLFEYFSETQRNKGNFPGRFSGRQFSNSRSEMNVSTLELGDSALYLCASSAGTGGNQPQHFGDGTRLSIL.

This clone occurred a few times. The sequenced fragment ends 3 residues before the CDR3 boundary, so the rest is inferred from the germline J gene. The chain uses TRBV19 and TRBJ2-2; TRBD2 might be the D (6 bases). V lost 5 bases and J 4 bases, leaving 17 bases between the germline ends. The CDR3 extends over 16 amino acids. CDR1 and CDR2 (germline): LNHDA, SQIVND (reference sequence). CDR3 DNA (partial): TGTGCCAGTAGTCGAGCCCCGGGACTGAGCACCGGGGAG. This codes for CASSRAPGLSTGE. The full CDR3 protein is CASSRAPGLSTGELFF. The full variable domain, its missing parts supplied by reference TRBV19 and TRBJ2-2, is DGGITQSPKYLFRKEGQNVTLSCEQNLNHDAMYWYRQDPGQGLRLIYYSQIVNDFQKGDIAEGYSVSREKKESFPLTVTSAQKNPTAFYLCASSRAPGLSTGELFFGEGSRLTVL.